These 10 T cell receptor beta chains originate from one sample sequenced in a study of beta chain features in type 1 diabetes. Every bit of the isolated RNA underwent reverse transcription, so sequencing read expressed TCRB transcripts. Sequencing used immunoSEQ multiplex PCR; TCRdb keeps in-frame clones, though not all of them. This sample has about 150,000 clones, with about 9.3% found just once. Study-level results: A moderate, significant TCRB CDR3 shortening appeared in type 1 diabetes across four CD4+ subsets.

These receptors lack a known antigen. Material: central memory CD4+ T cells from blood. Receptor source: a man aged 25-45 years with type 1 diabetes.

This rearrangement joins TRBV4-3 to TRBJ2-3; TRBD2 matches at 11 bases. CDR1 is LGHNA, CDR2 YSLEER, per germline. With 0 bases clipped from V and 2 bases from J, the junction kept 7 bases outside the gene matches. The CDR3 loop spans 18 amino acids. Written as DNA, the CDR3 is TGCGCCAGCAGCCAAGATTGGTGGGGACTAGCGGACACAGATACGCAGTATTTT. Protein product: CASSQDWWGLADTDTQYF.

The V gene is TRBV7-9, the J gene TRBJ2-7; D perhaps matches TRBD2 (6 bases). Trimming shortened V by 5 bases and J by 2 bases, and 10 bases separated the two germline ends. Germline V gene sequence: CDR1 SEHNR, CDR2 FQNEAQ (reference sequence). There are 13 residues in the CDR3. The CDR3 DNA reads as TGTGCCAGCAGCCGTAGCGGTACCTACGAGCAGTACTTC. It translates to CASSRSGTYEQYF.

The J gene is TRBJ2-7, the V gene TRBV2; D is undetermined. V dropped 5 bases and J dropped 5 bases, with 10 bases sitting between them. The germline CDR1 and CDR2 sequences are SNHLY and FYNNEI. There are 12 residues in the CDR3. CDR3 sequence: CASSSSRNEQYF. The CDR3 DNA reads TGTGCCAGCAGTAGTAGCCGGAACGAGCAGTACTTC.

V is TRBV7-2 and J is TRBJ2-5; D possibly corresponds to TRBD1 (6 bases). Germline lookup yields CDR1 SGHTA and CDR2 FQGNSA. The CDR3 totals 15 residues. V shed 5 bases and J shed 7 bases, with 20 bases lying between them. Here the CDR3 reads CASSPVRALGATQYF. The DNA of the CDR3 is TGTGCCAGCAGCCCCGTAAGGGCCTTGGGGGCGACCCAGTACTTC.

A few counts support this clone. V gene TRBV19 combines with J gene TRBJ2-1; 7 bases line up with TRBD2. The CDR3 extends over 16 amino acids. Germline values: CDR1 LNHDA, CDR2 SQIVND (reference sequence). After removal of 3 bases from V and 5 bases from J, the junction contained 10 bases not matched to a gene. The CDR3 sequence is CASSISGGSVNNEQFF. The CDR3 bases are TGTGCCAGTAGTATCTCAGGCGGGAGTGTTAACAATGAGCAGTTCTTC.

The chain employs TRBV4-2 and TRBJ1-2; no clear D. Trimming cost V 5 bases and J 4 bases, with 11 bases left between them. Germline CDR1 is LGHNA and CDR2 is YNFKEQ. The CDR3 runs to 13 residues. As DNA, the CDR3 is TGTGCCAGCAGCTTCCTAGGTAGCTATGGCTACACCTTC. It codes for CASSFLGSYGYTF.

This clone was observed many times. The rearrangement links TRBV2 to TRBJ2-2; D may be TRBD2 (5 bases). V was cut by 7 bases and J by 13 bases, with 19 bases left in between. Per germline, CDR1 SNHLY and CDR2 FYNNEI. This CDR3 region has 13 residues. The CDR3 loop reads CASTGTGSAGLFF. In nucleotides, the CDR3 is TGTGCCAGCACCGGTACGGGGTCGGCCGGGCTGTTTTTT. Based on the CDR3 plus reference TRBV2 and TRBJ2-2, the full variable domain is EPEVTQTPSHQVTQMGQEVILRCVPISNHLYFYWYRQILGQKVEFLVSFYNNEISEKSEIFDDQFSVERPDGSNFTLKIRSTKLEDSAMYFCASTGTGSAGLFFGEGSRLTVL.

This sequence joins TRBV28 and TRBJ2-1, with D possibly matching TRBD2 (6 bases). V was pared by 6 bases and J by 4 bases, with 19 bases between. There are 16 residues in the CDR3. Germline V gene lookup returns CDR1 MDHEN and CDR2 SYDVKM. CDR3 loop: CASSLGVGTLYNEQFF. In DNA form, the CDR3 reads TGTGCCAGCAGCCTGGGGGTCGGGACTCTATACAATGAGCAGTTCTTC.

Concerning this clone: Germline is not matched at one junction end, which may reflect a read error. V and J are TRBV18 and TRBJ2-7; D is perhaps TRBD1 (6 bases). Germline assignment: CDR1 KGHSH and CDR2 LQKENI. The CDR3 loop spans 15 amino acids. As DNA, the CDR3 is TGTGCCAGCTCGCCACCACGGACAGTCTCCTACGAGCAGTACTTC. Translating it yields CASSPPRTVSYEQYF.

The V and J genes are TRBV10-3 and TRBJ1-2, with 9 bases identical to TRBD1. The CDR3 totals 15 residues. The V and J ends lost 4 bases and 4 bases, in that order; junction bases with no gene match: 7. Germline-derived CDR1 and CDR2 are ENHRY and SYGVKD. CDR3 sequence reads: CAISGGQGSSYGYTF. The CDR3 DNA is TGTGCCATCAGTGGGGGACAGGGAAGTTCCTATGGCTACACCTTC.